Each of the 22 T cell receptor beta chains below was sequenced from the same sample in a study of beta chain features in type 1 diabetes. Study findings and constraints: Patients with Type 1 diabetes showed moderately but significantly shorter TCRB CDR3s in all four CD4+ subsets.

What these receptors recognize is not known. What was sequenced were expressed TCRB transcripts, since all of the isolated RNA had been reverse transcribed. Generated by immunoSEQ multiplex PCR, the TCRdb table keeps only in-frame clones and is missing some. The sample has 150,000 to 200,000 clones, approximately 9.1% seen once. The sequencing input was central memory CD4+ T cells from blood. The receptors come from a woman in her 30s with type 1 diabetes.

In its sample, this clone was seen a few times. CDR3 in DNA: TGCGCCAGCAGCCAAGATGAACAGGTTAATGAAAAACTGTTTTTT. This translates into CASSQDEQVNEKLFF. The chain carries TRBV4-1 and TRBJ1-4; tentatively, D is TRBD1 (5 bases). This CDR3 has 15 amino acids. Deletions cut 0 bases from V and 4 bases from J, with 9 bases between. Germline loops: CDR1 MGHRA, CDR2 YSYEKL.

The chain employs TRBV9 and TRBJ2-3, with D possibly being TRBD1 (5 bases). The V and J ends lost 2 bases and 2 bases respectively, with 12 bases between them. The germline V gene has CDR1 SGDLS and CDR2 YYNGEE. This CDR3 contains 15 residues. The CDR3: CASSVLGDNTDTQYF. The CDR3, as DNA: TGTGCCAGCAGCGTCTTAGGGGATAACACAGATACGCAGTATTTT.

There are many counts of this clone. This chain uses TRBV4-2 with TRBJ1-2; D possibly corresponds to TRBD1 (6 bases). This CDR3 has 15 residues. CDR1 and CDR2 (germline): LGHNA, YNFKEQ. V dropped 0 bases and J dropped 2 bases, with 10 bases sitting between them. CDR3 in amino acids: CASSQDPDRNYGYTF. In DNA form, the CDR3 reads TGTGCCAGCAGCCAAGATCCCGACAGGAACTATGGCTACACCTTC.

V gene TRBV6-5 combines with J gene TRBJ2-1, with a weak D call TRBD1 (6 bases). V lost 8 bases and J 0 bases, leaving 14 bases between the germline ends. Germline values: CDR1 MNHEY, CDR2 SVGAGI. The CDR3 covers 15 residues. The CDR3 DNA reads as TGTGCCAGCGGCCCTACAGGGCGCTCCTACAATGAGCAGTTCTTC. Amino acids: CASGPTGRSYNEQFF.

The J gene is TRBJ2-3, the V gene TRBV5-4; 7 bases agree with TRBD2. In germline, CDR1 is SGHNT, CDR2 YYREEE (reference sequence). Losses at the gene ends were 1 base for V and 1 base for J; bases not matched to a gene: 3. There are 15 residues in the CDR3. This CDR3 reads CASSLKREGTDTQYF. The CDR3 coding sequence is TGTGCCAGCAGCTTGAAACGGGAGGGCACAGATACGCAGTATTTT.

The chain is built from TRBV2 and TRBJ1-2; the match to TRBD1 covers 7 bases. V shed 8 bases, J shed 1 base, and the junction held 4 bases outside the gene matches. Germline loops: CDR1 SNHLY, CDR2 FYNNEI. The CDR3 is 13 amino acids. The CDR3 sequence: CASSYRGNYGYTF. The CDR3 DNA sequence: TGTGCCAGCTCATACAGGGGTAACTATGGCTACACCTTC.

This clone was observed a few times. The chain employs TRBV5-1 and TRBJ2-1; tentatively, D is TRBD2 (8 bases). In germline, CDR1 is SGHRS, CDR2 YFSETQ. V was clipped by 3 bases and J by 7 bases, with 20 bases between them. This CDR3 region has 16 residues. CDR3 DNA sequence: TGCGCCAGCAGCTGGGACAGCGGGAGTCTGGTGAATGAGCAGTTCTTC. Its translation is CASSWDSGSLVNEQFF. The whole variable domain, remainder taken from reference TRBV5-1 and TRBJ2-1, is KAGVTQTPRYLIKTRGQQVTLSCSPISGHRSVSWYQQTPGQGLQFLFEYFSETQRNKGNFPGRFSGRQFSNSRSEMNVSTLELGDSALYLCASSWDSGSLVNEQFFGPGTRLTVL.

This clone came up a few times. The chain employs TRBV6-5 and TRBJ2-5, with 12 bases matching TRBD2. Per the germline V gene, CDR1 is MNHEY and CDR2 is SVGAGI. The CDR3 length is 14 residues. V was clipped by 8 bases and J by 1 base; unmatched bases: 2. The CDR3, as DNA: TGTGCCAGCCGACTAGCGGGAGTCCAAGAGACCCAGTACTTC. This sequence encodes CASRLAGVQETQYF.

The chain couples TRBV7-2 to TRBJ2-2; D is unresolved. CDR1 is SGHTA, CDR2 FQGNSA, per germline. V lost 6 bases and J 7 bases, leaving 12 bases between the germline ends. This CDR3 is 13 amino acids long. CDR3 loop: CASRKTRVGELFF. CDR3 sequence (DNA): TGTGCCAGCAGAAAAACACGTGTCGGGGAGCTGTTTTTT.

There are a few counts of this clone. The CDR3 DNA reads as TGTGCCAGCAGTCGTGGACTAGCGGGAGCGGGCGGGGAGCTGTTTTTT. It codes for CASSRGLAGAGGELFF. The rearrangement uses TRBV5-4 and TRBJ2-2; 13 nucleotides align to TRBD2. CDR3 size: 16 residues. Germline trimming cut 5 bases from V and 7 bases from J; bases unmatched to any gene: 8. CDR1 and CDR2 (germline): SGHNT, YYREEE (reference sequence). Complete variable domain (other parts from reference TRBV5-4 and TRBJ2-2): ETGVTQSPTHLIKTRGQQVTLRCSSQSGHNTVSWYQQALGQGPQFIFQYYREEENGRGNFPPRFSGLQFPNYSSELNVNALELDDSALYLCASSRGLAGAGGELFFGEGSRLTVL.

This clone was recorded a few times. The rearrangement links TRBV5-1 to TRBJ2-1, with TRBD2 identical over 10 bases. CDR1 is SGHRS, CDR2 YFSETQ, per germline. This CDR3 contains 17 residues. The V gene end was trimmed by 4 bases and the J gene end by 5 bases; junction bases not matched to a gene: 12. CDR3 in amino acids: CASSLGYLAGVNNEQFF. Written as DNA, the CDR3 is TGCGCCAGCAGCCTAGGGTATCTAGCGGGAGTTAACAATGAGCAGTTCTTC.

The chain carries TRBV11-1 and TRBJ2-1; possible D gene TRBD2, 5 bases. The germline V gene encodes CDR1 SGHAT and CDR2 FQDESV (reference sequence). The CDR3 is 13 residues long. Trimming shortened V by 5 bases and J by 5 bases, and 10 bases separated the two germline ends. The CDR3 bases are TGTGCCAGCAGCCCGGGGTCCAACAATGAGCAGTTCTTC. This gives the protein CASSPGSNNEQFF.

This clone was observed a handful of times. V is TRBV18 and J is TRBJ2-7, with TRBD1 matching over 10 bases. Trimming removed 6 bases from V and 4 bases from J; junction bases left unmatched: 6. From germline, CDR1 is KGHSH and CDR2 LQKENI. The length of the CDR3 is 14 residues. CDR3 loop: CASSPGTGEYEQYF. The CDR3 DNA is TGTGCCAGCTCTCCCGGGACAGGGGAATACGAGCAGTACTTC.

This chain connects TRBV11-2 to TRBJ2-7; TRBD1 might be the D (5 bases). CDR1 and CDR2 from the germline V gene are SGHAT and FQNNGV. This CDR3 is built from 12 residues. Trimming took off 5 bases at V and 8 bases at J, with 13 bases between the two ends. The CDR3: CASSPGVDKQYF. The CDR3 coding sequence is TGTGCCAGCAGCCCAGGAGTGGACAAGCAGTACTTC.

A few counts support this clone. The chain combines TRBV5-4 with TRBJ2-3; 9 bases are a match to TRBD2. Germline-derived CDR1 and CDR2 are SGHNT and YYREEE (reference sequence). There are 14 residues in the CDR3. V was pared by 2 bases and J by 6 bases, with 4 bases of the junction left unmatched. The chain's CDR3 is CASSLKAGGDTQYF. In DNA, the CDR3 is TGTGCCAGCAGCTTAAAAGCGGGAGGCGATACGCAGTATTTT.

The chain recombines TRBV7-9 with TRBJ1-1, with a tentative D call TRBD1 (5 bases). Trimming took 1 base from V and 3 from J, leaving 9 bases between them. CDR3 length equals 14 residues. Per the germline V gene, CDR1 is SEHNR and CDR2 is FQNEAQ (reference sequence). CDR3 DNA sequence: TGTGCCAGCAGCTTAGTATTAGGGGACACTGAAGCTTTCTTT. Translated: CASSLVLGDTEAFF.

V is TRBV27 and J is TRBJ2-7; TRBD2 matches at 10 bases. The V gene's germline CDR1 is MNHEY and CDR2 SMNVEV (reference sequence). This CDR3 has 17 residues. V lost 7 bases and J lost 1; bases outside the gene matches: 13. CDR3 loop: CASKQMKLAGPSYEQYF. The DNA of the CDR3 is TGTGCCAGCAAGCAGATGAAACTAGCGGGACCTTCCTACGAGCAGTACTTC.

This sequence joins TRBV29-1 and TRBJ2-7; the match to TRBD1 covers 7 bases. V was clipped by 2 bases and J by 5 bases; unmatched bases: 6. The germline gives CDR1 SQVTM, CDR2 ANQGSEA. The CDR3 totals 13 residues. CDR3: CSVERQGRDEQYF. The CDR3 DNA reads TGCAGCGTTGAAAGACAGGGTAGGGACGAGCAGTACTTC.

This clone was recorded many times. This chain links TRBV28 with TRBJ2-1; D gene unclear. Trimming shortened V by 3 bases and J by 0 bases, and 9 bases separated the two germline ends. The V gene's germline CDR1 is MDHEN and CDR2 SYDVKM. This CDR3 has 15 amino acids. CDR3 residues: CASSLDPSSYNEQFF. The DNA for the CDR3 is TGTGCCAGCAGTTTGGATCCTAGCTCCTACAATGAGCAGTTCTTC.

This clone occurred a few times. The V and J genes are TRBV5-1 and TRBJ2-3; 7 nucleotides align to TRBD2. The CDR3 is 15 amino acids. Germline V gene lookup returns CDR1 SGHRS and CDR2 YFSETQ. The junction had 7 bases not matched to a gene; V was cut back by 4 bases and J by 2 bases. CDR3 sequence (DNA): TGCGCCAGCAGCCAGCGGGCGGGGGACACAGATACGCAGTATTTT. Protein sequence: CASSQRAGDTDTQYF.

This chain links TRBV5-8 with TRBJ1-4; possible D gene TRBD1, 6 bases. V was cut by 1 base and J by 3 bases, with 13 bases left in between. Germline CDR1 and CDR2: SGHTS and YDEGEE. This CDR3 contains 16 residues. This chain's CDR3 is CASSLLGASANEKLFF. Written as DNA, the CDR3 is TGTGCCAGCAGCTTGTTGGGGGCTTCAGCTAATGAAAAACTGTTTTTT.

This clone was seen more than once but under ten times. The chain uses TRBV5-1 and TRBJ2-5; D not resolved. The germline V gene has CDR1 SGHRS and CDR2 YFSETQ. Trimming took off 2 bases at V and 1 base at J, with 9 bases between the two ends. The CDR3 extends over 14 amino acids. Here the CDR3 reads CASSLLSLQETQYF. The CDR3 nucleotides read TGCGCCAGCAGCTTATTATCCCTCCAAGAGACCCAGTACTTC.